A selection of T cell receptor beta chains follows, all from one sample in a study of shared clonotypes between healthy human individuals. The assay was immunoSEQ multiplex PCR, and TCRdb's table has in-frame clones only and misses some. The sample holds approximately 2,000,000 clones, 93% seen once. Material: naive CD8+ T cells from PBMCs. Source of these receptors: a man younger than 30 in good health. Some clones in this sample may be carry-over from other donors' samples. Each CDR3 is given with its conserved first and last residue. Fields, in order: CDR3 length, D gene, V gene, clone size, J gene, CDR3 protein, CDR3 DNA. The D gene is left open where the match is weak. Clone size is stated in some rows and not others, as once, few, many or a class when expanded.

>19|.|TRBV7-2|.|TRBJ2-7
CASSFIPRQPSSKFYEQYF
TGTGCCAGCAGCTTTATACCCCGGCAGCCGTCAAGCAAATTCTACGAGCAGTACTTC
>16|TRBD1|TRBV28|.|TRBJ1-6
CASSSDYDRGNSPLHF
TGTGCCAGCAGTTCCGACTACGACAGGGGTAATTCACCCCTCCACTTT
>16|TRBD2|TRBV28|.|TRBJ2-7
CASSTPSITSGYEQYF
TGTGCCAGCAGTACCCCCAGTATAACTAGCGGCTACGAGCAGTACTTC
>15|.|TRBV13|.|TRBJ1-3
CASSPRTATGNTIYF
TGTGCCAGCAGCCCTCGGACGGCAACTGGAAACACCATATATTTT
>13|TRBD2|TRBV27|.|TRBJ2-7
CAIAGGPGYEQYF
TGTGCCATCGCGGGGGGTCCAGGCTACGAGCAGTACTTC
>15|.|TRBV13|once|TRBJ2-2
CASSQWDANTGELFF
TGTGCCAGCAGCCAGTGGGATGCGAACACCGGGGAGCTGTTTTTT
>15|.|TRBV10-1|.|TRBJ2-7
CASSAYRAPTYEQYF
TGCGCCAGCAGTGCTTACAGGGCCCCGACCTACGAGCAGTACTTC
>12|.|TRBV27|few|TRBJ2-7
CASSSTGYEQYF
TGTGCCAGCAGTTCGACAGGCTACGAGCAGTACTTC
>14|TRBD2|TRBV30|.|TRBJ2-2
CAWEGLGNTGELFF
TGTGCCTGGGAGGGACTAGGGAACACCGGGGAGCTGTTTTTT
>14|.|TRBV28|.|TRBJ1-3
CASSFGQTGNTIYF
TGTGCCAGCAGTTTCGGACAGACTGGAAACACCATATATTTT
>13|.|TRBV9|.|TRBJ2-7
CASSGRLEGEQYF
TGTGCCAGCAGCGGCCGACTTGAGGGCGAGCAGTACTTC
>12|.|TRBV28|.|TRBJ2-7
CASQQGYYEQYF
TGTGCCAGCCAACAGGGTTACTACGAGCAGTACTTC
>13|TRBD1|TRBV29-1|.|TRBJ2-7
CSVGGTGPYEQYF
TGCAGCGTTGGGGGGACAGGGCCCTACGAGCAGTACTTC
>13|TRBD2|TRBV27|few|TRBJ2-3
CASTLAGDDTQYF
TGTGCCAGCACACTAGCGGGAGATGATACGCAGTATTTT
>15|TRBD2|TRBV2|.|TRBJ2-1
CASTYSQRDHHEQFF
TGTGCCAGCACGTATTCTCAGCGGGATCATCATGAGCAGTTCTTC
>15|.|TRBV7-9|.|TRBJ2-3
CASSPRREHTDTQYF
TGTGCCAGCAGCCCGAGACGGGAGCACACAGATACGCAGTATTTT
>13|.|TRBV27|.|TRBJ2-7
CASRPRGEYEQYF
TGTGCCAGCCGACCGAGGGGGGAGTACGAGCAGTACTTC
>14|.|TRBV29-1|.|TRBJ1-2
CSVESPLGNYGYTF
TGCAGCGTTGAAAGTCCCTTGGGGAACTATGGCTACACCTTC
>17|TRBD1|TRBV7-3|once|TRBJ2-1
CASSNRDRVTEGNEQFF
TGTGCCAGCAGCAACCGGGACAGAGTTACTGAGGGCAATGAGCAGTTCTTC
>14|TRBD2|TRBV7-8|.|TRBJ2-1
CASRALAGGPEQFF
TGTGCCAGCCGCGCGCTAGCGGGAGGGCCTGAGCAGTTCTTC
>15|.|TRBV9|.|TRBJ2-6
CASSPWGAGANVLTF
TGTGCCAGCAGTCCGTGGGGGGCTGGGGCCAACGTCCTGACTTTC
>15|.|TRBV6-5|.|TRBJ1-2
CASSSYGGGWNGYTF
TGTGCCAGCAGTTCCTACGGGGGGGGTTGGAATGGCTACACCTTC
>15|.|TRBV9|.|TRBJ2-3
CASSVEGRTTDTQYF
TGTGCCAGCAGCGTAGAAGGCAGGACTACAGATACGCAGTATTTT
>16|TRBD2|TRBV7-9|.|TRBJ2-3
CASSLSGRQSTDTQYF
TGTGCCAGCAGCTTAAGCGGGAGGCAGAGCACAGATACGCAGTATTTT
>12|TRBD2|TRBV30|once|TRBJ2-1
CAWGTLAGEQFF
TGTGCCTGGGGGACTTTAGCGGGTGAGCAGTTCTTC
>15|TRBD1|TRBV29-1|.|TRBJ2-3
CSVRRTGGSTDTQYF
TGCAGCGTTCGGAGGACAGGGGGATCCACAGATACGCAGTATTTT
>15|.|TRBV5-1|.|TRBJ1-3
CASSLESGDGNTIYF
TGCGCCAGCAGCTTGGAGTCAGGGGATGGAAACACCATATATTTT
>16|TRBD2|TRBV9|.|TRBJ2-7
CASSVASASGIYEQYF
TGTGCCAGCAGCGTAGCTTCGGCTAGCGGGATCTACGAGCAGTACTTC
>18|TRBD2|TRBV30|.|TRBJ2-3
CAFRGLAGEHRGTDTQYF
TGTGCCTTTAGGGGCCTAGCGGGAGAACACAGAGGGACAGATACGCAGTATTTT
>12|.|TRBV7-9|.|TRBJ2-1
CASSSSLDEQFF
TGTGCCAGCAGCTCGTCCTTGGATGAGCAGTTCTTC
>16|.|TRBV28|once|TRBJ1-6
CASSPTGSGWGSPLHF
TGTGCCAGCAGCCCGACGGGTTCGGGCTGGGGCTCACCCCTCCACTTT
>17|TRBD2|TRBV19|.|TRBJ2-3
CASRPRGLAGVGDTQYF
TGTGCCAGTAGGCCCCGAGGGTTAGCGGGAGTAGGGGATACGCAGTATTTT
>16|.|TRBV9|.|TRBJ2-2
CASSVDLAGLTGELFF
TGTGCCAGCAGCGTAGATCTCGCAGGGCTTACCGGGGAGCTGTTTTTT
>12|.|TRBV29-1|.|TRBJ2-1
CSVELAGNEQFF
TGCAGTGTTGAACTAGCAGGCAATGAGCAGTTCTTC
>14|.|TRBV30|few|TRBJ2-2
CAWSDGRNTGELFF
TGTGCCTGGAGTGACGGAAGGAACACCGGGGAGCTGTTTTTT
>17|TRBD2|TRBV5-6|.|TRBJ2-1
CASSYRREGPPYNEQFF
TGTGCCAGCAGCTATCGGAGGGAGGGCCCCCCCTACAATGAGCAGTTCTTC
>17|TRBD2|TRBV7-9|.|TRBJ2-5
CASSLGFRGGPKETQYF
TGTGCCAGCAGCTTAGGGTTCCGCGGGGGGCCCAAAGAGACCCAGTACTTC
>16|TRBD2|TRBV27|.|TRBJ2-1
CASTKWAGGSYNEQFF
TGTGCCAGCACCAAATGGGCGGGAGGGTCCTACAATGAGCAGTTCTTC
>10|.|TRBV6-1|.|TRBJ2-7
CASQTYEQYF
TGTGCCAGCCAAACCTACGAGCAGTACTTC
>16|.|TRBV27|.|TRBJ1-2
CASSLRGPTPIDGYTF
TGTGCCAGCAGTTTAAGGGGCCCAACGCCAATCGATGGCTACACCTTC